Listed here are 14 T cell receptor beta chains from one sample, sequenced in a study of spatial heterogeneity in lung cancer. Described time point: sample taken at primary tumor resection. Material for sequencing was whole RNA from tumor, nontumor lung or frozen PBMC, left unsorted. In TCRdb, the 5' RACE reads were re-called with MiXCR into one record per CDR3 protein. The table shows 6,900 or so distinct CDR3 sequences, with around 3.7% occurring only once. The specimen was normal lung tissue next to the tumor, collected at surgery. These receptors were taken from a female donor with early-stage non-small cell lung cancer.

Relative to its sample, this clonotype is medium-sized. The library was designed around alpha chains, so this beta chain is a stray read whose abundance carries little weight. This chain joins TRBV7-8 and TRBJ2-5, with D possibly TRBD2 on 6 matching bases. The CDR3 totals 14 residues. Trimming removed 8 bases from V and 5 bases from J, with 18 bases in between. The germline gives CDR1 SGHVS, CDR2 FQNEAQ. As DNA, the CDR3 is TGTGCCAGCGGTCAAAACTTCGGAGGGGAGACCCAGTACTTC. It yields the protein CASGQNFGGETQYF.

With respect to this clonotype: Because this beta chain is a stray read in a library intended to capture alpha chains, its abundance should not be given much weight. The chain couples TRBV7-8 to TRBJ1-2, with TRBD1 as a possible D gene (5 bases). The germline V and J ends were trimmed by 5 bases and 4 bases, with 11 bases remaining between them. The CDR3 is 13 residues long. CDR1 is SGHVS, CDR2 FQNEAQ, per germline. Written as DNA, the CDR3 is TGTGCCAGCAGCCCGACTAGGGGCTATGGCTACACCTTC. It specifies CASSPTRGYGYTF.

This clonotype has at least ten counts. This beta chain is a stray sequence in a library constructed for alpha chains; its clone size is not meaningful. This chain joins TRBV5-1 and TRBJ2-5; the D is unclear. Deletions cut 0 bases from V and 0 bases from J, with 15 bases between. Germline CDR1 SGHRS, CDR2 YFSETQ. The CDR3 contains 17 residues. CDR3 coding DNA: TGCGCCAGCAGCTTGGGATTTGCAGGAACGTACCAAGAGACCCAGTACTTC. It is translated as CASSLGFAGTYQETQYF.

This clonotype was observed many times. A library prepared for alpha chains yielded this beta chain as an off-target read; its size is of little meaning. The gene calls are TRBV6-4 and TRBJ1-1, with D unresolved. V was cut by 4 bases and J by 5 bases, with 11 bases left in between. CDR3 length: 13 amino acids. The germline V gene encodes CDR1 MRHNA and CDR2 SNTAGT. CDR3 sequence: CASSVSQQTEAFF. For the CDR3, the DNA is TGTGCCAGCAGTGTGTCTCAACAGACTGAAGCTTTCTTT.

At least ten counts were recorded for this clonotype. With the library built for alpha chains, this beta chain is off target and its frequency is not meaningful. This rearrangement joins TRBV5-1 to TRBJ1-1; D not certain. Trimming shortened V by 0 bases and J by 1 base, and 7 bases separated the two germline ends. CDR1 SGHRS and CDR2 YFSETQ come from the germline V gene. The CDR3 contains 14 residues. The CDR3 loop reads CASSLEAANTEAFF. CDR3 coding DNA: TGCGCCAGCAGCTTGGAAGCAGCGAACACTGAAGCTTTCTTT.

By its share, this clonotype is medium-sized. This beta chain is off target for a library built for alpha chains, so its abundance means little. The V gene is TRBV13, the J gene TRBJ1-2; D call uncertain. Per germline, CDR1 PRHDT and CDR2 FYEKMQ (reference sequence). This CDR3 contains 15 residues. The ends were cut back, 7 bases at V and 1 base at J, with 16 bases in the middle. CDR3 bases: TGTGCCAGCAACTCGAGGGCAGATATTAACTATGGCTACACCTTC. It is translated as CASNSRADINYGYTF.

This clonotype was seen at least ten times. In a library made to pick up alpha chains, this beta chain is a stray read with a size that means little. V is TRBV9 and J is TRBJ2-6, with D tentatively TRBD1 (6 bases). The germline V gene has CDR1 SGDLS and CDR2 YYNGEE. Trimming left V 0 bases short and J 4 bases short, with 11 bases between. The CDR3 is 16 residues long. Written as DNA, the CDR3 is TGTGCCAGCAGCGTAGTGATAGGGACAGGGGCCAACGTCCTGACTTTC. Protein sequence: CASSVVIGTGANVLTF.

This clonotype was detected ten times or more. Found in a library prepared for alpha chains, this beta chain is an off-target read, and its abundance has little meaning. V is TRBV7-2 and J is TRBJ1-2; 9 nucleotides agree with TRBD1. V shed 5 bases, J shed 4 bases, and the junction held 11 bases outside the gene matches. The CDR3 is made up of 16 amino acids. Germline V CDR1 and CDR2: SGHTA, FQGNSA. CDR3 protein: CASSAQVGTGLYGYTF. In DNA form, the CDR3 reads TGTGCCAGCAGCGCCCAAGTGGGGACAGGGCTCTATGGCTACACCTTC.

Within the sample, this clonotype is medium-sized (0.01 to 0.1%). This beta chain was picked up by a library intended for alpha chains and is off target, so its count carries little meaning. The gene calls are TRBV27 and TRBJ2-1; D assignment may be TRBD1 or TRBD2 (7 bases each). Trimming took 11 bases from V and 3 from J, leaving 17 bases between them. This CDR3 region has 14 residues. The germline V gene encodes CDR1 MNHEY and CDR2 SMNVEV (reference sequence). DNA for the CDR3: TGTGCCTCCGGGGAGGGGGCGAGCTACAATGAGCAGTTCTTC. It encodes CASGEGASYNEQFF.

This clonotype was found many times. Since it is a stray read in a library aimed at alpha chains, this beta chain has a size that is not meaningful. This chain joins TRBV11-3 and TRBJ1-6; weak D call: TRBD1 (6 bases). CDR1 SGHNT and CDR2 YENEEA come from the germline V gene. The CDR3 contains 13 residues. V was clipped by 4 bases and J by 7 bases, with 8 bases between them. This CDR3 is CASSSRGNSPLHF. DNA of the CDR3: TGTGCCAGCAGCTCGAGGGGGAATTCACCCCTCCACTTT. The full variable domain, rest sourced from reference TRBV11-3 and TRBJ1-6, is EAGVVQSPRYKIIEKKQPVAFWCNPISGHNTLYWYLQNLGQGPELLIRYENEEAVDDSQLPKDRFSAERLKGVDSTLKIQPAELGDSAVYLCASSSRGNSPLHFGNGTRLTVT.

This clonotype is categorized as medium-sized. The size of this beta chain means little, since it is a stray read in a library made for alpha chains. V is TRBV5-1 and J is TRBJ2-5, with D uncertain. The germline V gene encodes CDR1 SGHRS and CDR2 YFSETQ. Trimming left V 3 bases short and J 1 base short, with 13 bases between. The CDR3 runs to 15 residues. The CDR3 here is CASSSGPAIQETQYF. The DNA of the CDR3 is TGCGCCAGCAGCTCTGGGCCAGCGATCCAAGAGACCCAGTACTTC.

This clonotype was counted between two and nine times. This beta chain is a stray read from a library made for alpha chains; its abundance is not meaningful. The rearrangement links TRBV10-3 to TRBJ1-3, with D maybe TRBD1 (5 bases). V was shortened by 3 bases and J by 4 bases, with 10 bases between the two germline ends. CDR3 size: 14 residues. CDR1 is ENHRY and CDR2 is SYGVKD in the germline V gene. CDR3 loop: CAISDGREGNTIYF. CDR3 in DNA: TGTGCCATCAGTGACGGCAGGGAGGGAAACACCATATATTTT.

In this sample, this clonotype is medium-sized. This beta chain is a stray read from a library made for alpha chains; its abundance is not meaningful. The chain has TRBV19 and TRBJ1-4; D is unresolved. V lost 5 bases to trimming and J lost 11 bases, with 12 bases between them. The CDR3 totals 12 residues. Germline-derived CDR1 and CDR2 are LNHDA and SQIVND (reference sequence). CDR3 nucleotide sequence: TGTGCCAGTAGTCCCGGGGTCAGCAAACTGTTTTTT. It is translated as CASSPGVSKLFF.

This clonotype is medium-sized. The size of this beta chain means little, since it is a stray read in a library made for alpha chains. CDR3 region: CASSQDEGIRYEQYF. CDR3 nucleotide sequence: TGTGCCAGCAGCCAAGATGAGGGGATCAGGTACGAGCAGTACTTC. The V call is TRBV14, the J call TRBJ2-7; either TRBD1 or TRBD2 may supply D (5 bases each). Germline CDR1 SGHDN, CDR2 FVKESK. The CDR3 totals 15 residues. Trimming cost V 0 bases and J 4 bases, with 13 bases left between them.